The 23 T cell receptor beta chains given below trace back to one sample, sequenced in a study of CD8 T cells in Susac syndrome. An amount of RNA that ranged from roughly 0.5 to 1 ug was reverse transcribed with random hexamers. One entry per CDR3 protein, called by TCRdb with MiXCR from the immunoSEQ multiplex PCR reads. The data contain roughly 200,000 distinct CDR3 sequences, approximately 96% of them seen just once; the ten biggest clones take up approximately 0.1%. Sequencing was carried out using CD4+ T cells from PBMCs. The receptors shown here come from a human donor with multiple sclerosis.

The chain has TRBV20-1 and TRBJ2-5; 13 bases are a match to TRBD2. With 8 bases clipped from V and 4 bases from J, the junction kept 10 bases outside the gene matches. The V gene's germline CDR1 is DFQATT and CDR2 SNEGSKA (reference sequence). There are 15 residues in the CDR3. CDR3 coding DNA: TGCAGTTCCCTACGTTGGACTAGCGGGGGAGAGACCCAGTACTTC. Its protein product is CSSLRWTSGGETQYF.

This clonotype came up once. The CDR3 sequence is CASSPSRGPQPQHF. CDR3 nucleotide sequence: TGTGCCAGCAGCCCCAGCAGGGGGCCTCAGCCCCAGCATTTT. The V gene is TRBV3-1, the J gene TRBJ1-5; TRBD1 matches at 8 bases. J gave up 6 bases and V 4 bases, and 5 bases lay outside the gene matches. Germline V CDR1 and CDR2: LGHDT, YNNKEL (reference sequence). The CDR3 runs to 14 residues.

The chain uses TRBV24-1 and TRBJ2-1; perhaps TRBD2 as D (5 bases). V gave up 0 bases and J gave up 1 base, with 12 bases separating them. Looked up from germline, CDR1 is KGHDR and CDR2 is SFDVKD. The CDR3 has 17 residues. CDR3 amino acids: CATSDLSGSRSYNEQFF. The CDR3, as DNA: TGTGCCACCAGTGATTTGTCGGGGAGCAGGTCCTACAATGAGCAGTTCTTC.

This chain connects TRBV5-4 to TRBJ2-7; D ambiguous. Germline-derived CDR1 and CDR2 are SGHNT and YYREEE (reference sequence). This CDR3 is built from 15 residues. V lost 0 bases to trimming and J lost 4 bases, with 14 bases between them. The CDR3 here is CASSLAPPATYEQYF. As DNA, the CDR3 is TGTGCCAGCAGCTTGGCCCCCCCAGCCACTTACGAGCAGTACTTC.

The genes are TRBV20-1 and TRBJ1-2; D is unclear. With 3 bases removed from V and 2 bases from J, the gap between germline ends came to 7 bases. The germline CDR1 and CDR2 sequences are DFQATT and SNEGSKA (reference sequence). The CDR3 consists of 12 residues. The CDR3 DNA sequence: TGCAGTGCTAGTTCGGGGAACTATGGCTACACCTTC. Residues: CSASSGNYGYTF.

This clonotype has a handful of counts. The CDR3 is CASSPSEETQYF. CDR3 DNA sequence: TGTGCCAGCTCACCCTCCGAAGAGACCCAGTACTTC. V is TRBV18 and J is TRBJ2-5; D gene ambiguous. This CDR3 contains 12 residues. V was shortened by 3 bases and J by 3 bases, with 5 bases between the two germline ends. Germline CDR1 is KGHSH and CDR2 is LQKENI.

The chain is built from TRBV28 and TRBJ1-2, with D possibly being TRBD1 (5 bases). The germline V gene has CDR1 MDHEN and CDR2 SYDVKM. The CDR3 runs 16 residues. V gave up 6 bases and J gave up 8 bases, with 25 bases separating them. This chain's CDR3 is CASSYTGTRTGRGYTF. Written as DNA, the CDR3 is TGTGCCAGCAGCTATACCGGGACCCGGACGGGAAGAGGCTACACCTTC.

The CDR3 spells CASKTGRTEAFF. CDR3 in DNA: TGTGCCAGCAAGACAGGGCGGACAGAAGCTTTCTTT. The chain links TRBV12-3 or TRBV12-4 to TRBJ1-1; 7 positions agree with TRBD1. The V gene end was trimmed by 7 bases and the J gene end by 8 bases; junction bases not matched to a gene: 7. This CDR3 comprises 12 residues.

The rearrangement joins TRBV20-1 to TRBJ2-5; the D call may be TRBD1 or TRBD2 (6 bases each). This CDR3 is built from 15 residues. Trimming took 6 bases from V and 2 from J, leaving 19 bases between them. Germline V gene sequence: CDR1 DFQATT, CDR2 SNEGSKA (reference sequence). The CDR3 sequence: CSAGGRVIGQETQYF. The CDR3 DNA reads as TGCAGTGCGGGGGGCAGGGTAATTGGGCAAGAGACCCAGTACTTC.

The J gene is TRBJ2-3, the V gene TRBV4-1, with D possibly being TRBD1 (6 bases). Germline V lookup: CDR1 MGHRA, CDR2 YSYEKL. This CDR3 spans 15 amino acids. Trimming cost V 3 bases and J 4 bases, with 14 bases left between them. CDR3 sequence: CASSQLGHWADTQYF. The CDR3 bases are TGCGCCAGCAGCCAGTTGGGACATTGGGCAGATACGCAGTATTTT.

The J gene is TRBJ2-3, the V gene TRBV20-1; TRBD2 matches 10 bases. Per the germline V gene, CDR1 is DFQATT and CDR2 is SNEGSKA (reference sequence). The junction had 6 bases not matched to a gene; V was cut back by 4 bases and J by 2 bases. The CDR3 runs to 15 residues. DNA of the CDR3: TGCAGTGCTACACAACTAGCGGGGCTCACAGATACGCAGTATTTT. This encodes CSATQLAGLTDTQYF.

V and J are TRBV11-2 and TRBJ2-3; 10 nucleotides align to TRBD2. V lost 5 bases, J lost 2 bases, and 7 bases stayed unmatched. Germline lookup yields CDR1 SGHAT and CDR2 FQNNGV. The CDR3 has 16 amino acids. The DNA for the CDR3 is TGTGCCAGCAGCCGCACGGGACTAGCGAACACAGATACGCAGTATTTT. It is translated as CASSRTGLANTDTQYF.

The chain is built from TRBV6-6 and TRBJ2-7; no firm D call. Trimming stripped 6 bases from V and 0 bases from J, with 9 bases between. There are 13 residues in the CDR3. The germline gives CDR1 MNHNY, CDR2 SVGAGI (reference sequence). Written as DNA, the CDR3 is TGTGCCAGCAGGAGTAGCAGCTCCTACGAGCAGTACTTC. Its protein product is CASRSSSSYEQYF.

J is TRBJ1-6 and V is TRBV7-2; D possibly corresponds to TRBD1 (6 bases). The CDR3 consists of 15 residues. V was shortened by 5 bases and J by 5 bases, with 13 bases between the two germline ends. Germline values: CDR1 SGHTA, CDR2 FQGNSA. CDR3 nucleotides: TGTGCCAGCAGCCTCCTCCGACAGGATAATTCACCCCTCCACTTT. This encodes CASSLLRQDNSPLHF.

The V gene is TRBV20-1, the J gene TRBJ1-2; no clear D. The germline V gene encodes CDR1 DFQATT and CDR2 SNEGSKA (reference sequence). V was pared by 3 bases and J by 4 bases, with 9 bases between. The CDR3 totals 12 residues. The CDR3 loop reads CSARTASYGYTF. The CDR3 bases are TGCAGTGCTAGGACGGCATCCTATGGCTACACCTTC.

The genes are TRBV29-1 and TRBJ2-7; TRBD2 is a possible D gene (5 bases). The CDR3 extends over 13 amino acids. The V and J ends lost 4 bases and 5 bases respectively, with 15 bases between them. Germline CDR1 and CDR2: SQVTM and ANQGSEA. The CDR3 bases are TGCAGCGTTGGTGAACTAGACGGTGACGAGCAGTACTTC. As protein: CSVGELDGDEQYF.

The chain carries TRBV20-1 and TRBJ1-2, with a weak D call TRBD1 (5 bases). CDR3 length: 12 residues. Germline V gene lookup returns CDR1 DFQATT and CDR2 SNEGSKA (reference sequence). Trimming took 5 bases from V and 8 from J, leaving 15 bases between them. The CDR3, as DNA: TGCAGTGCTCCCAGGGTTTCTCGGGGCTACACCTTC. Its translation is CSAPRVSRGYTF.

The chain couples TRBV7-9 to TRBJ2-7; D is ambiguous. The CDR3 is 13 residues long. Looked up from germline, CDR1 is SEHNR and CDR2 is FQNEAQ (reference sequence). Trimming pared 4 bases from V and 2 bases from J, leaving 9 bases between. The DNA of the CDR3 is TGTGCCAGCAGCTCCGCAGGTACCTACGAGCAGTACTTC. Translated, it gives CASSSAGTYEQYF.

The gene calls are TRBV9 and TRBJ1-1; D not resolved. CDR3 size: 13 residues. The ends were cut back, 1 base at V and 0 bases at J, with 4 bases in the middle. The V gene's germline CDR1 is SGDLS and CDR2 YYNGEE. This CDR3 reads CASSVSVNTEAFF. DNA of the CDR3: TGTGCCAGCAGCGTATCAGTGAACACTGAAGCTTTCTTT. Full variable domain (remainder filled in from reference TRBV9 and TRBJ1-1): DSGVTQTPKHLITATGQRVTLRCSPRSGDLSVYWYQQSLDQGLQFLIQYYNGEERAKGNILERFSAQQFPDLHSELNLSSLELGDSALYFCASSVSVNTEAFFGQGTRLTVV.

This rearrangement joins TRBV2 to TRBJ1-2; D may be TRBD1 (5 bases). The germline CDR1 and CDR2 sequences are SNHLY and FYNNEI. The CDR3 contains 11 residues. The V gene lost 6 bases and the J gene lost 10 bases, with 12 bases spanning the gap. The CDR3, as DNA: TGTGCCAGCAGGGGTGAGGGGTCCTACACCTTC. Translation: CASRGEGSYTF.

This chain connects TRBV29-1 to TRBJ2-1; TRBD1 matches at 7 bases. Germline V gene sequence: CDR1 SQVTM, CDR2 ANQGSEA. CDR3 size: 13 residues. V was clipped by 6 bases and J by 1 base; unmatched bases: 3. DNA for the CDR3: TGCAGCGTCGGGACAGAGTCCTACAATGAGCAGTTCTTC. Translating gives CSVGTESYNEQFF.

The V call is TRBV12-2, the J call TRBJ2-7; the table's D call, TRBD2, was not checked against the DNA. TRBV12-2 is described as a pseudogene. CDR3 length equals 14 residues. DNA for the CDR3: TGTGCAAGTCGCTCTGGACTAGCGGGGAACGAGCAGTACTTC. Amino acids: CASRSGLAGNEQYF.

This clonotype was detected a few times. The genes are TRBV29-1 and TRBJ2-1; the D gene is possibly TRBD2 (6 bases). V lost 7 bases and J 13 bases, leaving 17 bases between the germline ends. Per the germline V gene, CDR1 is SQVTM and CDR2 is ANQGSEA. This CDR3 region has 11 residues. The CDR3, as DNA: TGCAGCGGCGATAACCGGGACTCCCAGTTCTTC. As protein: CSGDNRDSQFF.